These T cell receptor beta chains were read from a single sample in a study of blood T cell repertoires in COVID-19. The repertoire was sequenced with immunoSEQ multiplex PCR; TCRdb's copy has only in-frame clones and lacks some. The repertoire holds about 140,000 clones, with just over 85% as singletons. Sequencing was carried out using peripheral blood. The receptors here all came from a woman aged 55-69 years with acute or convalescent COVID-19. The CDR3 runs from the conserved cysteine through the conserved F or W. The D gene is left open where the match is weak. A row's size may be missing; if present it is once, few, many or a size class.

>TRBJ1-5|14|TRBV28|once|TRBD1
TGTGCCAGCAGTACAGGGGGATCGGGACAGCCCCAGCATTTT
CASSTGGSGQPQHF
>TRBJ2-1|17|TRBV7-8|.|.
TGTGCCAGCAGCGGACGACGTGGGGCAGCGGGCTACAATGAGCAGTTCTTC
CASSGRRGAAGYNEQFF
>TRBJ1-3|15|TRBV19|.|.
TGTGCCAGTAGTGCTATGACAGCTCCTGGAAACACCATATATTTT
CASSAMTAPGNTIYF
>TRBJ1-1|15|TRBV7-2|.|.
TGTGCCAGCAGCTCAGAGGTGAACCCGAACACTGAAGCTTTCTTT
CASSSEVNPNTEAFF
>TRBJ1-5|15|TRBV24-1|.|.
TGTGCCACCAGTGATCTGGGGGCGAGCAATCAGCCCCAGCATTTT
CATSDLGASNQPQHF
>TRBJ1-4|15|TRBV5-5|few|.
TGTGCCAGCAGCTTGGTTCAGGGGAATAATGAAAAACTGTTTTTT
CASSLVQGNNEKLFF
>TRBJ2-5|17|TRBV11-1|once|TRBD1
TGTGCCAGCAGCTTAGCGGGGTTTGGGACAGGATCAGAGACCCAGTACTTC
CASSLAGFGTGSETQYF
>TRBJ2-1|19|TRBV7-2|.|.
TGTGCCAGCAGCTCCAGCGGACAGGGGGCAACTAGCGGGGGATATGAGCAGTTCTTC
CASSSSGQGATSGGYEQFF
>TRBJ1-6|16|TRBV30|.|.
TGTGCCTGGAGTCCCCCAAACAGGCTGCCTAATTCACCCCTCCACTTT
CAWSPPNRLPNSPLHF
>TRBJ1-1|14|TRBV6-2/TRBV6-3|.|TRBD1
TGTGCCAGCAGCCCACAGGGGGTTTGGACTGAAGCTTTCTTT
CASSPQGVWTEAFF
>TRBJ1-5|14|TRBV30|.|.
TGTGCCTGGAATGGGGGCGCTGGGAATCAGCCCCAGCATTTT
CAWNGGAGNQPQHF
>TRBJ1-4|16|TRBV30|.|.
TGTGCCTGGAGGTCTCGCCGTGACAGGAAGACTGAAAAACTGTTTTTT
CAWRSRRDRKTEKLFF
>TRBJ1-2|15|TRBV28|.|TRBD1
TGTGCCAGCAGTCCGTCCCCCTGGACAGGGGACGGCTACACCTTC
CASSPSPWTGDGYTF
>TRBJ2-2|16|TRBV7-2|.|TRBD1
TGTGCCAGCAGCGGAACAGGGGACAGAACGACCGGGGAGCTGTTTTTT
CASSGTGDRTTGELFF
>TRBJ1-1|12|TRBV28|.|TRBD1
TGTGCCAGCAACGGACAGGGACCTGAAGCTTTCTTT
CASNGQGPEAFF
>TRBJ2-4|12|TRBV9|once|TRBD1
TGTGCCAGCAGCGTTGGACAGGGCATTCAGTACTTC
CASSVGQGIQYF
>TRBJ1-5|14|TRBV7-2|.|.
TGTGCCAGCAGTTTTCCAGGGTACAATCAGCCCCAGCATTTT
CASSFPGYNQPQHF
>TRBJ1-5|15|TRBV19|.|.
TGTGCCAGTAAGGGGGATCGGTCGGGCAATCAGCCCCAGCATTTT
CASKGDRSGNQPQHF
>TRBJ1-6|12|TRBV12-3/TRBV12-4|.|.
TGTGCCAGCAGTCGGGATAATTCACCCCTCCACTTT
CASSRDNSPLHF
>TRBJ1-2|13|TRBV2|.|.
TGTGCCAGCAGGTCGGGGGGGCGGTATGGCTACACCTTC
CASRSGGRYGYTF
>TRBJ1-4|15|TRBV6-5|.|TRBD1
TGTGCCAGCAGTTACCGGAGAGGGGGCGGTGAAAAACTGTTTTTT
CASSYRRGGGEKLFF
>TRBJ1-2|13|TRBV6-5|.|.
TGTGCCAGCACTTCGGCATCAGGCTATGGCTACACCTTC
CASTSASGYGYTF
>TRBJ1-1|14|TRBV27|.|.
TGTGCCAGCAGTTCACAAACAGGGTCCACTGAAGCTTTCTTT
CASSSQTGSTEAFF
>TRBJ1-3|14|TRBV2|.|.
TGTGCCAGCGGGGGGGAGTTCTCTGGAAACACCATATATTTT
CASGGEFSGNTIYF
>TRBJ2-1|14|TRBV6-6|.|TRBD1
TGTGCCAGCAGTGACAGGGCCGTTAACAATGAGCAGTTCTTC
CASSDRAVNNEQFF
>TRBJ2-2|16|TRBV7-2|.|.
TGTGCCAGCAGCTTAGTTGCAGGGAAGGACACCGGGGAGCTGTTTTTT
CASSLVAGKDTGELFF
>TRBJ1-3|16|TRBV3-1/TRBV3-2|.|TRBD1
TGTGCCAGCAGCCCGACACAGGGACAGGCTGGAAACACCATATATTTT
CASSPTQGQAGNTIYF
>TRBJ2-1|16|TRBV19|.|.
TGTGCCAGTAGTACGGGTGCGAGGAGAGACTACAATGAGCAGTTCTTC
CASSTGARRDYNEQFF
>TRBJ1-2|16|TRBV9|once|.
TGTGCCAGCAGCCCCACCCCCGCTGGGCCGGGAGTCGGCTACACCTTC
CASSPTPAGPGVGYTF
>TRBJ1-2|15|TRBV6-4|.|TRBD1
TGTGCCAGCAGTGCTACAGCCGGGACAGGGCACGGCTACACCTTC
CASSATAGTGHGYTF
>TRBJ1-4|16|TRBV5-1|.|TRBD1
TGCGCCAGCAGCTCTCGGGGGACAGGGGCTAATGAAAAACTGTTTTTT
CASSSRGTGANEKLFF
>TRBJ2-1|14|TRBV5-4|.|TRBD2
TGTGCCTTCCAAACTAGCGGGGGGTACAATGAGCAGTTCTTC
CAFQTSGGYNEQFF